This TCR beta chain was sequenced for a study of HIV-infected patients and healthy controls. About the study: By the second bleed, viral load was undetectable in about 70% of the 16 patients. General study results and limits: Healthy control repertoires had roughly threefold more distinct CDR3s than untreated HIV+ repertoires, and higher Shannon diversity.

cDNA was made from about 480 ng RNA using alpha and beta constant primers. Using multiplexing indices, alpha and beta chain libraries were generated apart by chain-specific third strand synthesis. Each CDR3 protein is one row after TCRdb ran MiXCR on the 5' RACE reads. Of more than 9,000 distinct CDR3 sequences in the sample, almost 6% were seen once. Follow-up blood was drawn about 14 weeks, roughly three months, after antiretroviral therapy began. All unsorted peripheral T cells were captured because whole blood was used without fractionation. In this sample, this clonotype turned up many times. As yet, its antigen is unknown. The CDR3 sequence is 14 residues long. The V end was cut by 3 bases, the J end by 8 bases, with 14 bases between.

The source material was blood, sampled during antiretroviral therapy. V and J are TRBV12-3 or TRBV12-4 and TRBJ2-1; D perhaps matches TRBD2 (6 bases). The TCR was taken from an adult with HIV infection. The donor label of this sample is uncertain. The CDR3 nucleotides are TGTGCCAGCAGTTTCTTAGCGGTAGTCGATGAGCAGTTCTTC. Protein: CASSFLAVVDEQFF.